This record covers a single T cell receptor beta chain. The antigen remains unidentified. Profiling relied on immunoSEQ multiplex PCR, and the TCRdb table lists in-frame clones only, not all of them. The sample shows 90,000 to 150,000 clones, approximately 90% of them seen only once. The sample comes from a study of T cell responses to AZD1222 COVID-19 vaccine. Study observations and caveats: Females made up more of the donors, who were largely white British, and clonal diversity may have come out too low. Within unmutated variant regions lay the reported targets of nearly half of spike-specific TCRs. Spike-specific TCR repertoires showed rising breadth and depth after two AZD1222 doses. Spike-wide vaccine-associated CD4 TCRs dominated at 160-218 and 743-854.

This CDR3 contains 14 residues. With 6 bases clipped from V and 3 bases from J, the junction kept 5 bases outside the gene matches. Germline loops: CDR1 ENHRY, CDR2 SYGVKD. This TCR came from an adult in good health. The chain carries TRBV10-3 and TRBJ2-7, with 10 bases matching TRBD2. This material consisted of peripheral blood, taken on day 0 of AZD1222 vaccination. CDR3 in amino acids: CAIRQAGGRYEQYF. The CDR3 DNA follows: TGTGCCATCAGGCAAGCGGGGGGGCGCTACGAGCAGTACTTC.